This entry concerns a single TCR beta chain. Ten or more counts support this clonotype. Its recognized antigen is unknown. No base quality values were provided; no much bigger clone lies one nucleotide off. The intended sense of this specimen's time point label: longitudinal time-point 1 (baseline). Libraries from unsorted PBMCs were made from 2 million PBMCs kept in RNAlater at -80 degrees C until RNA extraction. PBMCs were separated from peripheral blood using Ficoll-Hypaque density gradient centrifugation and then cryopreserved in liquid nitrogen. This sample was included in a study of neurological immune-mediated disorders (dated by TCRdb to between 2018 and 2020). Background on the whole study: Peripheral blood TCR-beta repertoires from HTLV-I-associated myelopathy (HAM/TSP) patients, multiple sclerosis patients and healthy controls were compared by UMI-based sequencing. The 90 to 120 TCR-beta libraries covered PBMC samples along with longitudinal samples, technical triplicates, and paired sorted CD4+ and CD8+ T-cell subsets. Each longitudinal HAM/TSP and healthy donor was sampled at 3 time-points spaced at roughly 3-40 month intervals. The cohort was made up of approximately 65 subjects, consisting of around 15 HAM/TSP patients, about 34 multiple sclerosis patients and some 20 healthy controls. Study-level results and caveats: No identical CDR3 amino acid sequences were found to be shared among expanded clones across subjects, suggesting that TCR-beta repertoires were private in all groups. TCR clonal expansion was greatest in HAM/TSP patients and smallest in MS patients, who ranked below even healthy controls.

Counted from cysteine to phenylalanine, this CDR3 has 12 amino acids. Only the CDR3 portion is preserved as DNA: 36 bases, with reading frame beginning at the first base. In the germline V gene (reference sequence), CDR1 corresponds to DFQATT and CDR2 to SNEGSKA. The V and J ends are trimmed by 2 bases and 4 bases, leaving 6 bases between them. cDNA synthesis used template-switch 5'RACE with a primer carrying a 10-nucleotide random unique molecular identifier tagging each TCR transcript. Every sequencing run yielded over 160 million TCR-beta sequences covering 15-18 subjects. The RNeasy kit was used for extraction of total RNA. Using the KAPA Real-time Library Amplification kit, TCR-beta VDJ regions were amplified with primers for the TCR constant region and the 5'RACE anchor. Sample indexes and Illumina adaptors were added in a first PCR, and a second PCR then increased library yield. After Ampure bead purification, the TCR product of roughly 650 bp was size-selected on a 2% E-gel SizeSelection system. Before pooling, library quality was assessed on a Bioanalyzer, concentration was determined with Qubit, and library quantification was performed with the Kapa Library Quantification kit. Libraries were sequenced paired-end 2 x 150 bp on an Illumina HiSeq 2500. To increase sequence diversity, roughly 24-32% phiX was spiked into each library pool. The original pipeline was this. Quality-filtered reads were processed with the UMI-based MiGEC pipeline, which removed over 75% of raw TCR sequences during error correction. IMGT germline references were used for aligning VDJ genes, and each clonotype was defined as a unique CDR3 amino acid sequence together with its V-J genes. Clonal expansion, Shannon diversity, and CDR3 relatedness (CalcPairwiseDistances, ClusterSamples) were evaluated with VDJtools, and phylogenetic trees were built with CLCbio workbench. Using coefficient-of-variation modelling across technical triplicates, the study counted a clone as expanded if it had at least 8 unique UMIs. The public reads were reanalyzed by TCRdb: fastp trimming at Q25, MiXCR alignment, in-frame beta chains only. Duplicate CDR3 protein sequences are folded into a single record with the most common DNA and genes. None of the V and J calls come from the authors' own analysis; TCRdb made them. Recorded for this sample are about 60,000 distinct CDR3 sequences; around a tenth of them occurred a single time. Jointly, the top ten make up more than 6.5% of the sample.

The sequence came from a male donor with HTLV-1-associated myelopathy (HAM/TSP). The sequencing input was PBMCs. The rearrangement joined TRBV20-1 to TRBJ1-5; too little of a D gene remains to name it. In nucleotide form, the sequence is TGCAGTGCTAGATCGGGTAATCAGCCCCAGCATTTT. It encodes CSARSGNQPQHF.